Listed here are 5 T cell receptor beta chains from one sample, sequenced in a study of T cell responses to AZD1222 COVID-19 vaccine. The protocol was immunoSEQ multiplex PCR, while the TCRdb copy is restricted to in-frame clones and leaves out a portion. The repertoire consists of fewer than 150,000 clones, with about 89% occurring once and the leading ten covering 9.5%. The sequencing here drew on peripheral blood, taken 28 days after the second AZD1222 dose. Receptor source: an adult who received the AZD1222 COVID-19 vaccine.

The V call is TRBV7-9, the J call TRBJ1-2, with D perhaps TRBD1 (6 bases). V was clipped by 2 bases and J by 8 bases, with 21 bases between them. The CDR3 spans 16 residues. Germline CDR1 is SEHNR and CDR2 is FQNEAQ (reference sequence). The CDR3 sequence is CASSLWTEGSGRGYTF. CDR3 bases: TGTGCCAGCAGCTTATGGACAGAGGGGTCCGGTCGGGGCTACACCTTC.

The chain couples TRBV18 to TRBJ1-1; 8 nucleotides align to TRBD1. The CDR3 spans 13 residues. The V and J ends lost 2 bases and 7 bases, in that order; junction bases with no gene match: 3. Germline CDR1 is KGHSH and CDR2 is LQKENI. CDR3 protein: CASSPGTGYEAFF. The DNA of the CDR3 is TGTGCCAGCTCACCAGGGACAGGATATGAAGCTTTCTTT.

This clone was detected once. In nucleotides, the CDR3 is TGCGCCAGCAGCCAAGAGGTGACAGGGGGAACTGAAGCTTTCTTT. Its protein product is CASSQEVTGGTEAFF. This chain joins TRBV4-1 and TRBJ1-1; 9 nucleotides agree with TRBD1. Germline loops: CDR1 MGHRA, CDR2 YSYEKL. V was pared by 0 bases and J by 5 bases, with 4 bases of the junction left unmatched. The CDR3 extends over 15 amino acids.

This clone appeared a few times. This sequence joins TRBV6-5 and TRBJ1-4; D call uncertain. The V end lost 6 bases, the J end lost 7 bases, and 9 bases lay between the germline ends. Looked up from germline, CDR1 is MNHEY and CDR2 is SVGAGI. This CDR3 spans 12 amino acids. Here the CDR3 reads CASRSSGEKLFF. The CDR3 DNA is TGTGCCAGCAGATCCTCGGGTGAAAAACTGTTTTTT.

This chain joins TRBV10-3 and TRBJ1-1; unclear D gene. This CDR3 is built from 12 residues. The ends were cut back, 4 bases at V and 1 base at J, with 4 bases in the middle. Germline CDR1 ENHRY, CDR2 SYGVKD. CDR3 sequence: CAISAQNTEAFF. As DNA, the CDR3 is TGTGCCATCAGTGCACAGAACACTGAAGCTTTCTTT.